This TCR beta chain is drawn from a study of T cells in Graves' hyperthyroidism and ophthalmopathy. With 2 bases clipped from V and 3 bases from J, the junction kept 8 bases outside the gene matches. This CDR3 has 16 residues. RNA transcripts were the template for amplifying TCR beta CDR3 regions. An initial round of RT-PCR targeting the TCR CDR3 relied on the HTBI primer set. TCRdb recomputed calls from the multiplex PCR reads with MiXCR, one row per CDR3 protein. The table records around 500,000 distinct CDR3 sequences, around 13% of them present only once. The chain links TRBV12-3 or TRBV12-4 to TRBJ2-7, with TRBD1 matching 9 bases. Sequencing input: blood. The clonotype originates from a woman between 35 and 50 years old with Graves' hyperthyroidism. This CDR3 is CASSLLVGQGGYEQYF. CDR3 nucleotide sequence: TGTGCCAGCAGTTTATTAGTGGGACAGGGAGGCTACGAGCAGTACTTC.